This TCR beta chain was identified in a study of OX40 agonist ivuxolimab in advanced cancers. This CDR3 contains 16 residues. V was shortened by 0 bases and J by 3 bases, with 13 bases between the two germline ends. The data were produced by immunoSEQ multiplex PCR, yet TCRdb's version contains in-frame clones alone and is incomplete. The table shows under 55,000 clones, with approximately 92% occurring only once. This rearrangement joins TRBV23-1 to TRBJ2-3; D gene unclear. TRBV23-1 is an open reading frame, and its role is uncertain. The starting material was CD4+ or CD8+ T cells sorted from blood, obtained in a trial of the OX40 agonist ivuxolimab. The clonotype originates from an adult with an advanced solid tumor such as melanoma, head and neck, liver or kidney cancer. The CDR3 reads CASSQSGCFVTDTQYF. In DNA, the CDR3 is TGCGCCAGCAGTCAATCGGGCTGTTTCGTGACAGATACGCAGTATTTT.